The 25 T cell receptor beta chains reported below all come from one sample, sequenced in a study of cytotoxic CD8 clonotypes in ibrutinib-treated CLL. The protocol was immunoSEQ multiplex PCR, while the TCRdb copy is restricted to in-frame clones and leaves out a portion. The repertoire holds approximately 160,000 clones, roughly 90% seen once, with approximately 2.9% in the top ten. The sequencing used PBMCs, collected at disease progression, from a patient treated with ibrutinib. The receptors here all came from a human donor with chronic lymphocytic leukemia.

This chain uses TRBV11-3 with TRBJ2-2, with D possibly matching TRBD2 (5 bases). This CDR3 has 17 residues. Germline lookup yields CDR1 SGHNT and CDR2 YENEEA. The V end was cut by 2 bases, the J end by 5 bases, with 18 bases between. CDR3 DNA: TGTGCCAGCAGCTTATCCGTCGGACTCCGGTGGACCGGGGAGCTGTTTTTT. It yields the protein CASSLSVGLRWTGELFF.

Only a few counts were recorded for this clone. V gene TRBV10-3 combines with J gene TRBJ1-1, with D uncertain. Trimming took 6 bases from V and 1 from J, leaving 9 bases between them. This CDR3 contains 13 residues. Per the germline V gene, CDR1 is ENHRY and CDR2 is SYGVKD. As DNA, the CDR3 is TGTGCCATCAGCGGGATCCGGAACACTGAAGCTTTCTTT. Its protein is CAISGIRNTEAFF.

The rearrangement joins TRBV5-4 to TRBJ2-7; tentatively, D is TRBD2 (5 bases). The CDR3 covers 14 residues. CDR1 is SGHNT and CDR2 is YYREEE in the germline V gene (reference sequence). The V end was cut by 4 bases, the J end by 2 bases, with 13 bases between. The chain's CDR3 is CASSAYGETYEQYF. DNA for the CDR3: TGTGCCAGCAGCGCCTACGGGGAAACCTACGAGCAGTACTTC.

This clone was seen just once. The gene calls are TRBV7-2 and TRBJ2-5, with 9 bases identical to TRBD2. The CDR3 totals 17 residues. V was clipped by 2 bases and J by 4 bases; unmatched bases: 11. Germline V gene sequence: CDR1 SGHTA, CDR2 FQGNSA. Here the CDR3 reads CASSLSRGRGSGETQYF. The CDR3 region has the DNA TGTGCCAGCAGCTTATCCCGCGGGAGGGGCTCAGGAGAGACCCAGTACTTC.

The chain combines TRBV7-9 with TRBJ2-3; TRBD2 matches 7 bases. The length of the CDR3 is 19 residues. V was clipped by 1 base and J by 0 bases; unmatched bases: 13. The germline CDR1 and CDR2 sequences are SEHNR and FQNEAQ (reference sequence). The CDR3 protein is CASSLGTIWASGSTDTQYF. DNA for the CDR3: TGTGCCAGCAGCTTAGGAACAATTTGGGCTAGCGGAAGCACAGATACGCAGTATTTT.

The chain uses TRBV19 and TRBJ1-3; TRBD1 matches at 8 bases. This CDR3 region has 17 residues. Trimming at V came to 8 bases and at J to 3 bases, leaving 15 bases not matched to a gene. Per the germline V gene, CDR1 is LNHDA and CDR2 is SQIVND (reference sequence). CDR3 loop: CASLDRGGQDFGNTIYF. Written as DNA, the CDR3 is TGTGCCAGTCTAGACAGGGGTGGTCAAGACTTTGGAAACACCATATATTTT.

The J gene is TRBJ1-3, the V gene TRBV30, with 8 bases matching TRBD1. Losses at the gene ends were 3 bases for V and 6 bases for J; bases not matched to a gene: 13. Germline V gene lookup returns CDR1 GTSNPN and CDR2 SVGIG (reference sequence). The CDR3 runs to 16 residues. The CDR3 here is CAWSRTGSPIINTIYF. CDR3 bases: TGTGCCTGGAGCCGGACAGGGAGTCCTATCATAAACACCATATATTTT.

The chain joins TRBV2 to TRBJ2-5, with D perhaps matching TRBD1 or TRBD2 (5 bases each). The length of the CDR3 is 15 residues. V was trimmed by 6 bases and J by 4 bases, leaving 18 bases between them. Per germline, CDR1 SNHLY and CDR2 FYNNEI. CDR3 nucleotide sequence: TGTGCCAGCAGCCAGCGGACAAAGAGAGGAGAGACCCAGTACTTC. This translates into CASSQRTKRGETQYF.

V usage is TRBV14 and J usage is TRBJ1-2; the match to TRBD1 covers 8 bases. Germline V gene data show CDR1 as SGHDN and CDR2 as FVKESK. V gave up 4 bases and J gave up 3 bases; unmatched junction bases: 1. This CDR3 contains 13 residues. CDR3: CASSRTGYYGYTF. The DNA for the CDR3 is TGTGCCAGCAGCCGGACAGGGTACTATGGCTACACCTTC.

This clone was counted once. CDR3 residues: CASSRPGFVGTGPYEQYF. The CDR3 coding sequence is TGTGCCAGCAGCCGCCCTGGGTTCGTCGGGACAGGGCCCTACGAGCAGTACTTC. V usage is TRBV11-2 and J usage is TRBJ2-7, with 9 bases lining up with TRBD1. This CDR3 is 18 amino acids long. V shed 5 bases, J shed 2 bases, and the junction held 16 bases outside the gene matches. Germline CDR1 and CDR2: SGHAT and FQNNGV.

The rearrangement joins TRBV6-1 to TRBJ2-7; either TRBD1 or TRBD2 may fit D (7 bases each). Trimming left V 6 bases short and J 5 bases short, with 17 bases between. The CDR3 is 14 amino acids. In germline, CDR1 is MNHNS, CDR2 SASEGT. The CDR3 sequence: CASRAGQPTDEQYF. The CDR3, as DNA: TGTGCCAGCAGAGCGGGACAGCCTACGGACGAGCAGTACTTC.

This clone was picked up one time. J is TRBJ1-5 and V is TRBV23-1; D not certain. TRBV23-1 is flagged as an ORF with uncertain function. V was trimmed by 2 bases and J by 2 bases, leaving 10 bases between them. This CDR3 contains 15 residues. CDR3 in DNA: TGCGCCAGCAGTCAAGGGGTTATGGGCAATCAGCCCCAGCATTTT. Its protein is CASSQGVMGNQPQHF.

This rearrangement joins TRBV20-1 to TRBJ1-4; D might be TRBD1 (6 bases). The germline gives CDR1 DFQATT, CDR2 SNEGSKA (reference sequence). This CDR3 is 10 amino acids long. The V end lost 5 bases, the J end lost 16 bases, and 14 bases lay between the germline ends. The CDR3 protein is CSAGPTGQFF. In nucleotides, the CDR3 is TGCAGTGCTGGACCTACAGGGCAGTTTTTT.

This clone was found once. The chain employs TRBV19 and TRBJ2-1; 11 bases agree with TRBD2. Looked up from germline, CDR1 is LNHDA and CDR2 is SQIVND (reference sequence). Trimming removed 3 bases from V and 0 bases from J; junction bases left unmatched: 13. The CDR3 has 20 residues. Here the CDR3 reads CASSMASSGRLHSSYNEQFF. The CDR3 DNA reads TGTGCCAGTAGTATGGCTTCTAGCGGGAGGCTCCACAGCTCCTACAATGAGCAGTTCTTC.

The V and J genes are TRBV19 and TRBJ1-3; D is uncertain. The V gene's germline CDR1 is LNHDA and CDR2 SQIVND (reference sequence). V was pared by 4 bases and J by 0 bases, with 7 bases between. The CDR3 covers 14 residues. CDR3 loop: CASSTASSGNTIYF. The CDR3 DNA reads TGTGCCAGTAGTACAGCGAGCTCTGGAAACACCATATATTTT.

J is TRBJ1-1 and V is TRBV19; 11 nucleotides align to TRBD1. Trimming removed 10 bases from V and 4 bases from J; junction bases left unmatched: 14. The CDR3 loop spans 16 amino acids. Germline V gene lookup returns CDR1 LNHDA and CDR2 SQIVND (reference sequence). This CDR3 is CAIADGQGARGTEAFF. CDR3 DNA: TGTGCCATCGCCGACGGACAGGGGGCTAGGGGCACTGAAGCTTTCTTT.

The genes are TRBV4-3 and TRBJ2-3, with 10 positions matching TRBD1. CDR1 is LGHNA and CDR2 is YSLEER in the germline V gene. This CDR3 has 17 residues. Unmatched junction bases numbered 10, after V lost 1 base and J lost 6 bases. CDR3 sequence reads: CASSQVLTGGWSDTQYF. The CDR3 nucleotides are TGCGCCAGCAGCCAAGTTTTGACAGGGGGCTGGTCGGATACGCAGTATTTT.

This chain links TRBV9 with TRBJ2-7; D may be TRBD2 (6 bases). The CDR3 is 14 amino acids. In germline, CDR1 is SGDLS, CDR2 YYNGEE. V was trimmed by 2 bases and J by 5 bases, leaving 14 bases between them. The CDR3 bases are TGTGCCAGCAGCGTGGACGGGAGTCGCGACGAGCAGTACTTC. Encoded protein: CASSVDGSRDEQYF.

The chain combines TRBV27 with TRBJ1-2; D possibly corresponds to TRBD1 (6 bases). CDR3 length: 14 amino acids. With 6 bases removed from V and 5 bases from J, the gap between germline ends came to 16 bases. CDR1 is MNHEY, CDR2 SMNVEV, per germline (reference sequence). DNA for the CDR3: TGTGCCAGCAGGGACCCGGGGGCGGGATATGGCTACACCTTC. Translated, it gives CASRDPGAGYGYTF.

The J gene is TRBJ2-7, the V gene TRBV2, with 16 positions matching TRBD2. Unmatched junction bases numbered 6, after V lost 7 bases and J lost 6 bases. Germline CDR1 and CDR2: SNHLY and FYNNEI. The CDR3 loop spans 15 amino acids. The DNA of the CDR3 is TGTGCCAGCATTGGGACTAGCGGGAGGGCCGGCGAGCAGTACTTC. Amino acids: CASIGTSGRAGEQYF.

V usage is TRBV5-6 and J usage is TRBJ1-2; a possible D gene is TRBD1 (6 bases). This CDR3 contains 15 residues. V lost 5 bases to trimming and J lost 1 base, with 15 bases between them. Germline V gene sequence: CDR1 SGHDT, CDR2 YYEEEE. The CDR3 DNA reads TGTGCCAGCAGGGAGCAGGGGTTGGGTAACTATGGCTACACCTTC. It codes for CASREQGLGNYGYTF.

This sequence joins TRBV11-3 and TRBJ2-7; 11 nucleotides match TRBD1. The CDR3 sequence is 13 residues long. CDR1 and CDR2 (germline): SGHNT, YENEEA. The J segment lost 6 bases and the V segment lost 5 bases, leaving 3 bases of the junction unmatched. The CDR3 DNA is TGTGCCAGCAGCGGACAGGGGGCTCGCGAGCAGTACTTC. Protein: CASSGQGAREQYF.

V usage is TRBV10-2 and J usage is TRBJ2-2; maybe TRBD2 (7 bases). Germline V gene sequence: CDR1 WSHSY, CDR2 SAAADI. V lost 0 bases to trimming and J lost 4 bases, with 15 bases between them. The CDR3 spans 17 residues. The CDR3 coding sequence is TGCGCCAGCAGTGAGTCCGGCGGGGGCGCGGGCACCGGGGAGCTGTTTTTT. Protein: CASSESGGGAGTGELFF.

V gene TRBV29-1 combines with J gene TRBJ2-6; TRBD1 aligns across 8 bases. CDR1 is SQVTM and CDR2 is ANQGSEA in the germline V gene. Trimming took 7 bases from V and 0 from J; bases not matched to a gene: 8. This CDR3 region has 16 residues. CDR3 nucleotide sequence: TGCAGCGCCGTTGGACAGGGAAGCTCTGGGGCCAACGTCCTGACTTTC. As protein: CSAVGQGSSGANVLTF.

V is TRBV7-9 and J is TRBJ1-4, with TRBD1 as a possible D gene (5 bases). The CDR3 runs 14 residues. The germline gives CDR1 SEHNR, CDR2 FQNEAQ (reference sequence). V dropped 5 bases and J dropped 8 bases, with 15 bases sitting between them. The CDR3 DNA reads TGTGCCAGCAGCGTCGGGAGGGGTGCGGAAAAACTGTTTTTT. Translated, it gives CASSVGRGAEKLFF. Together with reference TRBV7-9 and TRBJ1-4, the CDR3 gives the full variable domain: DTGVSQNPRHKITKRGQNVTFRCDPISEHNRLYWYRQTLGQGPEFLTYFQNEAQLEKSRLLSDRFSAERPKGSFSTLEIQRTEQGDSAMYLCASSVGRGAEKLFFGSGTQLSVL.